This T cell receptor (beta chain) stems from a study of regulatory T cells in long-lasting Graves disease. Study outcomes and limitations: Peripheral blood, not thyroid tissue, was the sole material studied. Shared public clonotypes totalled about 2,700 in persistent patients, compared with around 880 in new patients.

The V segment lost 0 bases and the J segment 5 bases; nucleotides outside the gene matches: 11. Germline assignment: CDR1 LGHDT and CDR2 YNNKEL (reference sequence). CDR3 length: 17 residues. This clonotype has just a few counts. The antigen is undetermined. The authors built TCR beta libraries using iRepertoire HTBI primers and Arm-PCR of CDR3 regions. One entry per CDR3 protein results from TCRdb running MiXCR on the multiplex PCR reads. There are a few hundred thousand distinct CDR3 sequences in the sample; roughly 14% occur only once, and approximately 9.3% lies in the top ten. As to time point: newly diagnosed GD, antithyroid drugs for less than 3 months. Making the TCR library involved RNA that had been extracted from PBMCs. An endocrinology department located in Xi'an, China, was where the patients came from. This sample also belongs to another study, concerning T cells in Graves' hyperthyroidism and ophthalmopathy. As that report states: Investigators excluded patients with uncontrolled infection, other autoimmune disease, pregnancy or lactation.

The starting material was peripheral blood mononuclear cells (PBMCs), obtained at new diagnosis, from a patient treated with antithyroid drugs. The chain employs TRBV3-1 and TRBJ2-7; TRBD1 agrees at 9 bases. The sequence derives from a man younger than 40 with Graves disease. Here the CDR3 reads CASSQEISGQGIHEQYF. In DNA, the CDR3 is TGTGCCAGCAGCCAAGAAATTTCCGGACAGGGGATTCACGAGCAGTACTTC.